These 11 T cell receptor beta chains share one sample of origin, sequenced in a study of STAT5B mutations in CD4+ large granular lymphocyte leukemia. Sequenced by immunoSEQ multiplex PCR; TCRdb stores in-frame clones only, minus some. The sample holds 22,000 or so clones, around 78% seen once. Input material: CD4+ T cells from blood buffy coats. All receptors derive from a human donor in good health.

The chain joins TRBV7-2 to TRBJ2-7; 12 bases line up with TRBD2. Germline trimming cut 0 bases from V and 5 bases from J; bases unmatched to any gene: 8. Germline V gives CDR1 SGHTA, CDR2 FQGNSA. The CDR3 runs 17 residues. The CDR3: CASSLATSGGLSHEQYF. The CDR3 DNA reads TGTGCCAGCAGCTTAGCAACTAGCGGGGGGCTGAGCCACGAGCAGTACTTC.

This sequence joins TRBV19 and TRBJ2-3; unclear D gene. CDR1 is LNHDA, CDR2 SQIVND, per germline (reference sequence). This CDR3 has 12 amino acids. Trimming pared 2 bases from V and 8 bases from J, leaving 8 bases between. The CDR3 is CASSIIGLTQYF. Written as DNA, the CDR3 is TGTGCCAGTAGTATAATCGGCCTTACGCAGTATTTT.

This rearrangement joins TRBV5-6 to TRBJ1-1; no firm D call. From germline, CDR1 is SGHDT and CDR2 YYEEEE. V was cut by 2 bases and J by 4 bases, with 12 bases left in between. The CDR3 has 14 residues. CDR3: CASSLWETSTEAFF. The CDR3 coding sequence is TGTGCCAGCAGCTTATGGGAAACGAGCACTGAAGCTTTCTTT.

This clone was seen a handful of times. The chain couples TRBV5-4 to TRBJ2-5; 11 bases line up with TRBD2. The ends lost 3 bases at V and 2 bases at J; junction bases unmatched: 3. The CDR3 runs to 15 residues. Germline CDR1 and CDR2: SGHNT and YYREEE (reference sequence). The CDR3 DNA reads TGTGCCAGCAGCTGGGGGACTAGCGGACAAGAGACCCAGTACTTC. This sequence encodes CASSWGTSGQETQYF.

V is TRBV7-2 and J is TRBJ2-7, with D tentatively TRBD1 or TRBD2 (5 bases each). V was trimmed by 3 bases and J by 1 base, leaving 13 bases between them. The CDR3 loop spans 15 amino acids. Germline loops: CDR1 SGHTA, CDR2 FQGNSA. The chain's CDR3 is CASSFAGTGSYEQYF. Here the CDR3 DNA reads TGTGCCAGCAGCTTTGCCGGGACGGGGTCCTACGAGCAGTACTTC.

The chain uses TRBV7-6 and TRBJ1-4; 9 bases map to TRBD1. The germline gives CDR1 SGHVS, CDR2 FNYEAQ. This CDR3 comprises 14 residues. V was pared by 2 bases and J by 6 bases, with 1 base of the junction left unmatched. The CDR3 spells CASSLRQGDEKLFF. CDR3 nucleotide sequence: TGTGCCAGCAGCTTACGACAGGGGGATGAAAAACTGTTTTTT.

This chain connects TRBV7-2 to TRBJ2-6; TRBD1 aligns across 7 bases. This CDR3 region has 16 residues. CDR1 and CDR2 (germline): SGHTA, FQGNSA. V shed 5 bases, J shed 4 bases, and the junction held 8 bases outside the gene matches. CDR3 DNA sequence: TGTGCCAGCAGCCGAAGAGGGGGCACCGGGGCCAACGTCCTGACTTTC. The encoded protein is CASSRRGGTGANVLTF.

The chain employs TRBV28 and TRBJ2-5; TRBD2 agrees at 13 bases. The J segment lost 4 bases and the V segment lost 3 bases, leaving 8 bases of the junction unmatched. Germline CDR1 and CDR2: MDHEN and SYDVKM. The CDR3 is made up of 17 amino acids. DNA for the CDR3: TGTGCCAGCAGTTTGCTAGAGGGACTAGCGGGACGAGAGACCCAGTACTTC. Translation gives CASSLLEGLAGRETQYF.

This clone occurred once. The chain links TRBV28 to TRBJ2-7; the match to TRBD1 covers 9 bases. V gave up 5 bases and J gave up 5 bases; unmatched junction bases: 10. Germline lookup yields CDR1 MDHEN and CDR2 SYDVKM. This CDR3 has 15 amino acids. The CDR3 protein is CASSPAGTGRNEQYF. CDR3 in DNA: TGTGCCAGCAGTCCAGCCGGGACAGGGCGAAACGAGCAGTACTTC.

The chain uses TRBV12-5 and TRBJ2-1; TRBD1 matches 8 bases. Trimming took 5 bases from V and 7 from J; bases not matched to a gene: 10. Per the germline V gene, CDR1 is LGHNT and CDR2 is FRNRAP. CDR3 size: 15 residues. In DNA form, the CDR3 reads TGTGCTAGTGGTCGTGGACAGGGTTCTACGAATGAGCAGTTCTTC. This gives the protein CASGRGQGSTNEQFF.

V usage is TRBV5-6 and J usage is TRBJ2-3; 10 nucleotides align to TRBD2. Germline CDR1 is SGHDT and CDR2 is YYEEEE. The CDR3 is made up of 17 amino acids. V shed 2 bases, J shed 4 bases, and the junction held 10 bases outside the gene matches. The CDR3 protein is CASSFSPASGGADTQYF. CDR3 in DNA: TGTGCCAGCAGCTTTTCCCCTGCCAGCGGGGGGGCAGATACGCAGTATTTT.